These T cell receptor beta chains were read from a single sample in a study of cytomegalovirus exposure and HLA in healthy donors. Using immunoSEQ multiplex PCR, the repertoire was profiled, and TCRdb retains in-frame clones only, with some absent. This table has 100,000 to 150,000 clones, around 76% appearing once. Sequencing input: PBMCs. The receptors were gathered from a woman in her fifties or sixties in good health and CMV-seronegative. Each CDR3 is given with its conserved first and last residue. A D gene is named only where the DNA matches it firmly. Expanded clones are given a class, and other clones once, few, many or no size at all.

CAWRSSGSTYEQYF	TGTGCCTGGAGGAGTAGCGGGAGCACCTACGAGCAGTACTTC	TRBJ2-7	-	TRBV30	TRBD2
CASRGSSYNEQFF	TGTGCCAGCAGGGGGAGCTCCTACAATGAGCAGTTCTTC	TRBJ2-1	-	TRBV6-5	-
CASAQLRGWNTEAFF	TGTGCCAGCGCGCAGTTGAGGGGGTGGAACACTGAAGCTTTCTTT	TRBJ1-1	-	TRBV2	-
CASSNMTNRGYSETQYF	TGTGCCAGCAGTAATATGACAAACAGGGGGTACTCAGAGACCCAGTACTTC	TRBJ2-5	-	TRBV28	TRBD1
CASSPGLAGGELFF	TGTGCCAGCTCACCAGGACTAGCGGGCGGGGAGCTGTTTTTT	TRBJ2-2	-	TRBV18	TRBD2
CAWRQGNTEAFF	TGTGCCTGGAGGCAGGGGAACACTGAAGCTTTCTTT	TRBJ1-1	once	TRBV30	-
CATSSRGDSNQPQNF	TGTGCCACCAGCAGCAGGGGGGATAGCAATCAGCCCCAGAATTTT	TRBJ1-5	-	TRBV15	TRBD1
CASSGQGAPRTEAFF	TGTGCCAGCAGTGGACAGGGGGCGCCGAGGACTGAAGCTTTCTTT	TRBJ1-1	-	TRBV28	TRBD1
CASSPRGRSEAFF	TGTGCCAGCAGCCCCAGGGGAAGGAGTGAAGCTTTCTTT	TRBJ1-1	-	TRBV14	-
CASSLEPGGYYGYTF	TGCGCCAGCAGCTTGGAACCCGGCGGCTACTATGGCTACACCTTC	TRBJ1-2	-	TRBV5-1	-
CASSYLGGDTEAFF	TGTGCCAGCAGTTACCTCGGCGGGGACACTGAAGCTTTCTTT	TRBJ1-1	-	TRBV6-5	-
CAIKGGTRNTEAFF	TGTGCCATCAAAGGCGGCACCAGGAACACTGAAGCTTTCTTT	TRBJ1-1	-	TRBV10-3	-
CSVGDSNYGYTF	TGCAGCGTTGGGGACAGCAACTATGGCTACACCTTC	TRBJ1-2	-	TRBV29-1	TRBD1
CASSLRWTSSDNEQFF	TGTGCCAGCAGTTTAAGGTGGACTAGCAGCGACAATGAGCAGTTCTTC	TRBJ2-1	-	TRBV27	TRBD2
CASSGRATEAFF	TGTGCCAGCAGCGGGAGGGCCACTGAAGCTTTCTTT	TRBJ1-1	few	TRBV6-1	-
CAWSKGLAGAYEQFF	TGTGCCTGGAGTAAGGGACTAGCGGGAGCTTATGAGCAGTTCTTC	TRBJ2-1	-	TRBV30	TRBD2
CASSFVLTGEAFF	TGTGCCAGCAGCTTTGTCCTTACAGGTGAAGCTTTCTTT	TRBJ1-1	-	TRBV5-5	-
CASSTGTNTGELFF	TGTGCCAGCAGCACAGGGACGAACACCGGGGAGCTGTTTTTT	TRBJ2-2	-	TRBV7-9	-
CASSQGSRETQYF	TGTGCCAGCAGCCAAGGGAGTCGGGAGACCCAGTACTTC	TRBJ2-5	-	TRBV14	-
CASSFTGSNQPQHF	TGTGCCAGTAGTTTCACGGGGAGCAATCAGCCCCAGCATTTT	TRBJ1-5	-	TRBV19	-
CASSLAGTSGKETQYF	TGCGCCAGCAGCTTGGCGGGGACTAGCGGAAAAGAGACCCAGTACTTC	TRBJ2-5	-	TRBV5-1	TRBD2
CASSLEGDVLTF	TGTGCCAGCAGCTTAGAGGGGGACGTCCTGACTTTC	TRBJ2-6	-	TRBV7-8	-
CASSLSRSPGELFF	TGTGCCAGCAGCTTGTCCAGGTCCCCCGGGGAGCTGTTTTTT	TRBJ2-2	-	TRBV7-9	-
CASSDGAGGYNEQFF	TGTGCCAGCAGTGACGGGGCGGGGGGTTACAATGAGCAGTTCTTC	TRBJ2-1	medium-sized	TRBV6-4	TRBD2
CASSLNRGATNEKLFF	TGTGCCAGTAGTTTGAACAGGGGTGCAACTAATGAAAAACTGTTTTTT	TRBJ1-4	-	TRBV19	TRBD1
CASSGLQNTEAFF	TGTGCCAGTAGCGGACTTCAGAACACTGAAGCTTTCTTT	TRBJ1-1	-	TRBV19	-